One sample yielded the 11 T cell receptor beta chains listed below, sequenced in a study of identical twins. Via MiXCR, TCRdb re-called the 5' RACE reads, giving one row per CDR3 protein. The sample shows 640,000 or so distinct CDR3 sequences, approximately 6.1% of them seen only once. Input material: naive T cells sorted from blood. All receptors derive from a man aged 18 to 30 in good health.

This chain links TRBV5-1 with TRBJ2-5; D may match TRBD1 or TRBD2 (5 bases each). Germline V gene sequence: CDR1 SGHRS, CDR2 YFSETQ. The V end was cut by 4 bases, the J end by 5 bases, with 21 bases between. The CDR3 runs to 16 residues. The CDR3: CASSPGQGTLGETQYF. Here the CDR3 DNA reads TGCGCCAGCAGCCCGGGGCAAGGGACCCTCGGGGAGACCCAGTACTTC.

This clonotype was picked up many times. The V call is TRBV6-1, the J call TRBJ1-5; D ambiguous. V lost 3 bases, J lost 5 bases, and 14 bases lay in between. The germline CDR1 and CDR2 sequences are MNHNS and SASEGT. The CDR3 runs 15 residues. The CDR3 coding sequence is TGTGCCAGCAGTGAGTCCGGGGTCCGCGATCAGCCCCAGCATTTT. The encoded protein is CASSESGVRDQPQHF.

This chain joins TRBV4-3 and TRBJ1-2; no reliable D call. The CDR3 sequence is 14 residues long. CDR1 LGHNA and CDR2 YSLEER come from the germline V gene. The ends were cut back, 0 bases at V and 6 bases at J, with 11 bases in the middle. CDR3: CASSQDGGRHGYTF. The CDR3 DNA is TGCGCCAGCAGCCAAGATGGAGGAAGGCATGGCTACACCTTC.

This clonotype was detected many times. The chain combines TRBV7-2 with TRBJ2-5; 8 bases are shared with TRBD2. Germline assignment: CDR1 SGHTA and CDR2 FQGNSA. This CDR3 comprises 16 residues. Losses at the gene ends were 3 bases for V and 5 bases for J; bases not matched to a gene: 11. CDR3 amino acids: CASSLVQGLGSETQYF. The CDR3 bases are TGTGCCAGCAGCTTGGTACAGGGACTAGGATCGGAGACCCAGTACTTC.

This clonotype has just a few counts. CDR3 bases: TGTGCCATCAGCGGACAGGGGCTCTACGAGCAGTACTTC. Protein product: CAISGQGLYEQYF. The chain is built from TRBV10-3 and TRBJ2-7, with 9 positions matching TRBD1. With 6 bases clipped from V and 3 bases from J, the junction kept 3 bases outside the gene matches. Germline CDR1 and CDR2: ENHRY and SYGVKD. CDR3 length: 13 amino acids.

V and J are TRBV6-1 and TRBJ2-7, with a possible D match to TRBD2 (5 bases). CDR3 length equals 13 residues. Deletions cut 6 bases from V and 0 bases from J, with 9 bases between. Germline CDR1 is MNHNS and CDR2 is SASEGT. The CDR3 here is CASRSSGSYEQYV. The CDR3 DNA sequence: TGTGCCAGCAGAAGCAGCGGCTCCTACGAGCAGTACGTC.

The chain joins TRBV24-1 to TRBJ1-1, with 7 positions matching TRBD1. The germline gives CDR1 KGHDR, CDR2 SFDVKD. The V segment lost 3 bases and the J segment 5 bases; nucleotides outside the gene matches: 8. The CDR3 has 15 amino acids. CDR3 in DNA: TGTGCCACCAGTGATGGTGAGGGGGCGAGAACTGAAGCTTTCTTT. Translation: CATSDGEGARTEAFF.

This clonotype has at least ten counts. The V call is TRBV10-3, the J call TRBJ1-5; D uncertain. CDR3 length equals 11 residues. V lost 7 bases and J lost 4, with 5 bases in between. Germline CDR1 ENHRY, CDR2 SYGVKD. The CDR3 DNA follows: TGTGCCATCACCGGTAATCAGCCCCAGCATTTT. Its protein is CAITGNQPQHF.

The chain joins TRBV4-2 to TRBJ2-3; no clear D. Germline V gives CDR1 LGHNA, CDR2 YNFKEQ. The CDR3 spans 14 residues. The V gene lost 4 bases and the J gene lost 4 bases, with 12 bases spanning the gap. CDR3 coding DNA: TGTGCCAGCAGCCGGGTCCAAAGTGCAGATACGCAGTATTTT. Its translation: CASSRVQSADTQYF.

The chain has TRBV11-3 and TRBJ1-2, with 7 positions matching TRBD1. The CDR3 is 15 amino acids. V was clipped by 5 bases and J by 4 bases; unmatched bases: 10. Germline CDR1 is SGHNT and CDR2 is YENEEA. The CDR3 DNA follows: TGTGCCAGCAGCAGGGGACAGCCGATGCTCTATGGCTACACCTTC. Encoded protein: CASSRGQPMLYGYTF. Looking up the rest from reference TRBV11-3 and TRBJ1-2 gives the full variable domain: EAGVVQSPRYKIIEKKQPVAFWCNPISGHNTLYWYLQNLGQGPELLIRYENEEAVDDSQLPKDRFSAERLKGVDSTLKIQPAELGDSAVYLCASSRGQPMLYGYTFGSGTRLTVV.

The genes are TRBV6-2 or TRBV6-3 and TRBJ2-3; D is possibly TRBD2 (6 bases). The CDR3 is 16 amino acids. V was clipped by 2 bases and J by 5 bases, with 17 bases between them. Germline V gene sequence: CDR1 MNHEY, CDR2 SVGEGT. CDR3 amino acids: CASSYNRVVGGDTQYF. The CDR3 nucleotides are TGTGCCAGCAGTTACAATCGGGTAGTGGGGGGAGATACGCAGTATTTT.